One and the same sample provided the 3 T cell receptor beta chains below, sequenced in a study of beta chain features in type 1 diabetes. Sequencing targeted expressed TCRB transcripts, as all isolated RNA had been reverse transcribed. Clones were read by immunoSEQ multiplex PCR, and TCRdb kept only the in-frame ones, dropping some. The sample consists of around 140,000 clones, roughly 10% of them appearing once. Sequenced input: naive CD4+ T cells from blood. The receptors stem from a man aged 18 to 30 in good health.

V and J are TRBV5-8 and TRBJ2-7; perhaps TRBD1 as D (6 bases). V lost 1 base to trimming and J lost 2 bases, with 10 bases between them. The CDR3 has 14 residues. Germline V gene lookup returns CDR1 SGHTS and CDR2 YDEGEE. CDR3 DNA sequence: TGTGCCAGCAGCTTGTTACAGGGACCCTACGAGCAGTACTTC. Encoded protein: CASSLLQGPYEQYF.

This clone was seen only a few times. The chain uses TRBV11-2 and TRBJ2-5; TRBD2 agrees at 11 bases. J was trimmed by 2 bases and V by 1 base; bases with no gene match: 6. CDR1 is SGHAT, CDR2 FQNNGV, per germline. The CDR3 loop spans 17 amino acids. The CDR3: CASSLGVAGGEQETQYF. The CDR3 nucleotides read TGTGCCAGCAGCTTAGGGGTAGCGGGGGGGGAACAAGAGACCCAGTACTTC.

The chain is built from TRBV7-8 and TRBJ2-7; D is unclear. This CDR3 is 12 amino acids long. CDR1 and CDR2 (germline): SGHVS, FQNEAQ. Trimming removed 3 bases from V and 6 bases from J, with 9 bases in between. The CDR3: CASSFSPTEQYF. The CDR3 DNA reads TGTGCCAGCAGCTTTTCGCCTACCGAGCAGTACTTC.